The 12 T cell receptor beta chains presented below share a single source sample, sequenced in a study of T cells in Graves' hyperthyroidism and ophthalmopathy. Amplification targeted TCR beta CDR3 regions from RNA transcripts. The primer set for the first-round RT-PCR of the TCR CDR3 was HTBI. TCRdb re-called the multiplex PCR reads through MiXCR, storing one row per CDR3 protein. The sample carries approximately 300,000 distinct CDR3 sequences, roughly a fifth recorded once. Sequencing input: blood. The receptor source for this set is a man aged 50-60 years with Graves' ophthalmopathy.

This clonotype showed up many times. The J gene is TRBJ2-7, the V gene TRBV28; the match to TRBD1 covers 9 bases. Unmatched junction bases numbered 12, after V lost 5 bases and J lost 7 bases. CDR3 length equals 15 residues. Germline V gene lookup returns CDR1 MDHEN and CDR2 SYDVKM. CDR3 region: CASSQPGQGQREQYF. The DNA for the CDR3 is TGTGCCAGCAGTCAACCGGGACAGGGCCAACGAGAGCAGTACTTC.

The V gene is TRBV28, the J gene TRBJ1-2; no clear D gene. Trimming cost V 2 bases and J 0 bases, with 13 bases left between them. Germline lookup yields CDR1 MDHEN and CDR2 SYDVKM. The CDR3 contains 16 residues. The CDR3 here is CASSLPRINANYGYTF. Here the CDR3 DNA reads TGTGCCAGCAGTTTACCGCGGATAAACGCTAACTATGGCTACACCTTC.

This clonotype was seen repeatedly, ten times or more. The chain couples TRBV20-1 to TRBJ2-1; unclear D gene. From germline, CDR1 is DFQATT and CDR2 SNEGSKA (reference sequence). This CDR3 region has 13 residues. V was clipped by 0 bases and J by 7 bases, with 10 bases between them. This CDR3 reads CSARDNSRNEQFF. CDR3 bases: TGCAGTGCTAGAGATAATAGTCGGAATGAGCAGTTCTTC.

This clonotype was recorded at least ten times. The CDR3 loop is CASSFRGLAGEDQYF. The DNA of the CDR3 is TGCGCCAGCAGCTTTAGGGGGCTAGCGGGAGAGGACCAGTACTTC. The V gene is TRBV5-1, the J gene TRBJ2-5, with 10 nucleotides matching TRBD2. After removal of 2 bases from V and 10 bases from J, the junction contained 11 bases not matched to a gene. The CDR3 has 15 amino acids. CDR1 SGHRS and CDR2 YFSETQ come from the germline V gene.

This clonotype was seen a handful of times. CDR3 sequence: CASSSGRDEPTGELFF. The CDR3 DNA is TGTGCCAGCAGCTCAGGACGCGACGAGCCCACCGGGGAGCTGTTTTTT. V is TRBV9 and J is TRBJ2-2; D is ambiguous. Trimming removed 4 bases at V and 4 bases at J, with 17 bases between. Germline loops: CDR1 SGDLS, CDR2 YYNGEE. The CDR3 covers 16 residues. Full variable domain (missing parts from reference TRBV9 and TRBJ2-2): DSGVTQTPKHLITATGQRVTLRCSPRSGDLSVYWYQQSLDQGLQFLIQYYNGEERAKGNILERFSAQQFPDLHSELNLSSLELGDSALYFCASSSGRDEPTGELFFGEGSRLTVL.

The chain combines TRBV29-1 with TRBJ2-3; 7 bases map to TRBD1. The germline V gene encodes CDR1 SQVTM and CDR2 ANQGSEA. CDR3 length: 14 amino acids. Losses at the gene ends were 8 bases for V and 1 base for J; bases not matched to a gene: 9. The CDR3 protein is CSPLQDRRTDTQYF. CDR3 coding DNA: TGCAGCCCACTTCAGGACAGGCGCACAGATACGCAGTATTTT.

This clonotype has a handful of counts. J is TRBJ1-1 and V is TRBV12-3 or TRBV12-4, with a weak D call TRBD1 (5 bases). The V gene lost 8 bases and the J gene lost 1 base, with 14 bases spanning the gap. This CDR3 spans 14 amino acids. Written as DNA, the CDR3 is TGTGCCAGCGGAAGGGACCGAACGAACACTGAAGCTTTCTTT. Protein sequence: CASGRDRTNTEAFF.

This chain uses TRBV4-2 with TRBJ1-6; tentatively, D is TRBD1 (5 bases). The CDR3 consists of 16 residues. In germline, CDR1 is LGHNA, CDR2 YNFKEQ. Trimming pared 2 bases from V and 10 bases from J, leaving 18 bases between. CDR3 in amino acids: CASSQNTGTEHSPLHF. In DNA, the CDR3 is TGTGCCAGCAGCCAAAACACCGGGACTGAGCACTCACCCCTCCACTTT.

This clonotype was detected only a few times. The CDR3 is CSARDRAYNEQFF. The CDR3 DNA reads TGCAGTGCTAGGGACAGGGCCTACAATGAGCAGTTCTTC. The V and J genes are TRBV20-1 and TRBJ2-1; 8 positions match TRBD1. Per germline, CDR1 DFQATT and CDR2 SNEGSKA (reference sequence). The CDR3 covers 13 residues. V lost 3 bases and J lost 2; bases outside the gene matches: 0.

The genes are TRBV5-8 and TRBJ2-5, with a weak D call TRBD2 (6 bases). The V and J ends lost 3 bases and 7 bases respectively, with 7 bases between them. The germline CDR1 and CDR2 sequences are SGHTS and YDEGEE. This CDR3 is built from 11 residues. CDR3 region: CASSWGGTQYF. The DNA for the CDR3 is TGTGCCAGCAGCTGGGGAGGGACCCAGTACTTC.

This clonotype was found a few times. The CDR3 spells CASSAGLAGVYEQYF. The CDR3 nucleotides are TGTGCCAGCAGCGCCGGACTAGCGGGAGTTTACGAGCAGTACTTC. V usage is TRBV9 and J usage is TRBJ2-7, with TRBD2 matching 13 bases. V shed 3 bases, J shed 4 bases, and the junction held 4 bases outside the gene matches. Germline assignment: CDR1 SGDLS and CDR2 YYNGEE. The CDR3 runs 15 residues.

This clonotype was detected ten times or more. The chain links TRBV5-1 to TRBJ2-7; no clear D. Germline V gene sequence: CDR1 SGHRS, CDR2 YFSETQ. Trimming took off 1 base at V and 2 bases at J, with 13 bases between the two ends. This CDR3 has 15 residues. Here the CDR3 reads CASSLSQTWAYEQYF. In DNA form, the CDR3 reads TGCGCCAGCAGCTTGTCCCAAACTTGGGCCTACGAGCAGTACTTC.